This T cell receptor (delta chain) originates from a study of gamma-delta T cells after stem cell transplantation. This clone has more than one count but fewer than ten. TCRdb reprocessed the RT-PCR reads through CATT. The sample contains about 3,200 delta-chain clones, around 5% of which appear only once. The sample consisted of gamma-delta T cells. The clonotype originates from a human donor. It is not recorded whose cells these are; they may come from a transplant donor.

The CDR3 spells CACDTLGDARWDTRQMFF. In DNA form, the CDR3 reads TGTGCCTGTGACACCCTGGGGGATGCTCGTTGGGACACCCGACAGATGTTTTTC. The chain combines TRDV2 with TRDJ3, with TRDD3 matching 9 bases. J was trimmed by 4 bases and V by 0 bases; bases with no gene match: 6. The germline gives CDR1 GEAIGNYY, CDR2 EKD. The CDR3 has 18 amino acids.